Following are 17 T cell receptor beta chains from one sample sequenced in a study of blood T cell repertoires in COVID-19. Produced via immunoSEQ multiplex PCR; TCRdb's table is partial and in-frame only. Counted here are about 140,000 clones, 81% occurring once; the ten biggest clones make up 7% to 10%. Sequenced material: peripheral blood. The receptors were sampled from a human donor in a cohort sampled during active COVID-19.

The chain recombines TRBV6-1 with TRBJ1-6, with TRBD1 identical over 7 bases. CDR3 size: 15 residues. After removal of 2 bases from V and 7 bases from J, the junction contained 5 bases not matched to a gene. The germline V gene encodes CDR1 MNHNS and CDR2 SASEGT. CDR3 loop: CASSELGTENSPLHF. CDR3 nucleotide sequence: TGTGCCAGCAGTGAACTTGGGACAGAAAATTCACCCCTCCACTTT.

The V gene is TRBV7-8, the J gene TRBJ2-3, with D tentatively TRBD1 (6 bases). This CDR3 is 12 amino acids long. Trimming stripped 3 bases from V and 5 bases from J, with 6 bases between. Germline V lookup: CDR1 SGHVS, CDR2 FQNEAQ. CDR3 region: CASSLTGDTQYF. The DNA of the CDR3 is TGTGCCAGCAGCTTGACAGGAGATACGCAGTATTTT.

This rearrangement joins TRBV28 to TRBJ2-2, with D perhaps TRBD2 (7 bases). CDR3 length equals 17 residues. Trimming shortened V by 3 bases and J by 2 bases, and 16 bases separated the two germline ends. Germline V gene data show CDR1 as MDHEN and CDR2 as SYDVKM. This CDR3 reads CASSLGGASGNTGELFF. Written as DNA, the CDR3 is TGTGCCAGCAGTTTGGGGGGGGCTAGCGGAAACACCGGGGAGCTGTTTTTT.

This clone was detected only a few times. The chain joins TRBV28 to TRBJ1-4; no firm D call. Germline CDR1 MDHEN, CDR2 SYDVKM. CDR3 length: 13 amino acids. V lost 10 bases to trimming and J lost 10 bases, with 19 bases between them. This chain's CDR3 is CATLRPGGGKLFF. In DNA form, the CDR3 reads TGTGCCACCCTAAGGCCTGGCGGCGGAAAACTGTTTTTT.

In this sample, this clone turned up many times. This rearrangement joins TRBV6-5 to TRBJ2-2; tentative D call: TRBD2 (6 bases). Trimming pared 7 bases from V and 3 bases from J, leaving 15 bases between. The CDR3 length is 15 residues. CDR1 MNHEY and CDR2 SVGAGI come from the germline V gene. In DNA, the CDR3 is TGTGCCAGCACCACCTCTCCGGGAGACACCGGGGAGCTGTTTTTT. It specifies CASTTSPGDTGELFF.

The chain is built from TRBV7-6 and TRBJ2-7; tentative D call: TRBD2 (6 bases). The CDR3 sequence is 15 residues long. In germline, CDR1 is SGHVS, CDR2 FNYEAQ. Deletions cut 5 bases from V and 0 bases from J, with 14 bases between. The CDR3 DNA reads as TGTGCCAGCAGCCCACAGCCAGCGGGCTCCTACGAGCAGTACTTC. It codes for CASSPQPAGSYEQYF.

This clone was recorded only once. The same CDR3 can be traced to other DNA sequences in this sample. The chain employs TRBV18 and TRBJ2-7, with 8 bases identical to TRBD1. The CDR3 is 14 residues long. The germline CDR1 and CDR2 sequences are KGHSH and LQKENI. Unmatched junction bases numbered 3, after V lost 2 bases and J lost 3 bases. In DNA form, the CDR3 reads TGTGCCAGCTCACCAGGGACAGGAAGCTACGAGCAGTACTTC. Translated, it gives CASSPGTGSYEQYF. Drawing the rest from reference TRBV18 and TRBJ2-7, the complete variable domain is NAGVMQNPRHLVRRRGQEARLRCSPMKGHSHVYWYRQLPEEGLKFMVYLQKENIIDESGMPKERFSAEFPKEGPSILRIQQVVRGDSAAYFCASSPGTGSYEQYFGPGTRLTVT.

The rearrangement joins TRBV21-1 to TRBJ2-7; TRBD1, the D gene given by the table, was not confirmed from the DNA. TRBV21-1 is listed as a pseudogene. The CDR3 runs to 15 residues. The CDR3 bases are TGTGCCAGCACCTCCAGGGACAGCAACTCCTACGAGCAGTACTTC. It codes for CASTSRDSNSYEQYF.

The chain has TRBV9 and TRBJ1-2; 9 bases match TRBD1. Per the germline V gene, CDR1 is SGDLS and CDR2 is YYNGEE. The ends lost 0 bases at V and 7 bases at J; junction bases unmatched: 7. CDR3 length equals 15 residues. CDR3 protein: CASSVGTGDYGGYTF. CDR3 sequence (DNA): TGTGCCAGCAGCGTAGGGACAGGGGACTATGGTGGCTACACCTTC.

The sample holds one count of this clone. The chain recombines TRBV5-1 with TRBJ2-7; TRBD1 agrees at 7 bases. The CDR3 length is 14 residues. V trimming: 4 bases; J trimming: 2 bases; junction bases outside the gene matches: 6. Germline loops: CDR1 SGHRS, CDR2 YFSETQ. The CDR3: CASSRQGETYEQYF. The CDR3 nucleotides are TGCGCCAGCAGCAGGCAGGGGGAAACCTACGAGCAGTACTTC.

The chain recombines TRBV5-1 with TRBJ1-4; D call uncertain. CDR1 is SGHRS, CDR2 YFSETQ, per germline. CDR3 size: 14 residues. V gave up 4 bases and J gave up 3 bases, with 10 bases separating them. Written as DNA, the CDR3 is TGCGCCAGCAGCCTCGATGGGCCTAATGAAAAACTGTTTTTT. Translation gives CASSLDGPNEKLFF.

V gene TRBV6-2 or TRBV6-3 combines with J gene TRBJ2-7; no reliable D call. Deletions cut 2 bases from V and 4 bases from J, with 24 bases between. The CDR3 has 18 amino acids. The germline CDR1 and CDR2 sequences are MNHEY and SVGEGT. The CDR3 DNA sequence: TGTGCCAGCAGTTACCAAAGACTCAATAGACCGACTGTTTACGAGCAGTACTTC. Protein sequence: CASSYQRLNRPTVYEQYF.

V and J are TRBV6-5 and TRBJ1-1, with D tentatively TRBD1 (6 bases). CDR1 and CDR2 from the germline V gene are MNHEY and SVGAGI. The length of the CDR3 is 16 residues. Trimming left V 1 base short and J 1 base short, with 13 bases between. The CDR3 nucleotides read TGTGCCAGCAGTTACTGGGCAGGGGAAGGGAACACTGAAGCTTTCTTT. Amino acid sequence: CASSYWAGEGNTEAFF.

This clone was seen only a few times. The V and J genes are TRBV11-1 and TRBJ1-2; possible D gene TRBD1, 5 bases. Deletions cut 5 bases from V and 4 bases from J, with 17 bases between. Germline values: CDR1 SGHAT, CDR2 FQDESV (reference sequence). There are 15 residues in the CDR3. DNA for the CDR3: TGTGCCAGCAGCCAGAGCAGGGTTTCCCTCTATGGCTACACCTTC. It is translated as CASSQSRVSLYGYTF.

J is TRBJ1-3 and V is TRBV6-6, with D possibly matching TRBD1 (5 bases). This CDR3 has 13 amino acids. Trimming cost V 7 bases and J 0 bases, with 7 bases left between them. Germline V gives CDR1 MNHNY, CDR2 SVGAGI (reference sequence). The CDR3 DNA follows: TGTGCCAGCATTCAGGGCTCTGGAAACACCATATATTTT. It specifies CASIQGSGNTIYF.

The CDR3 is CASSDAMRVEAFF. The CDR3 bases are TGTGCCAGCAGTGACGCAATGAGGGTGGAAGCTTTCTTT. The V call is TRBV6-1, the J call TRBJ1-1; D not resolved. Germline V gene sequence: CDR1 MNHNS, CDR2 SASEGT. V lost 3 bases to trimming and J lost 8 bases, with 13 bases between them. The CDR3 sequence is 13 residues long.

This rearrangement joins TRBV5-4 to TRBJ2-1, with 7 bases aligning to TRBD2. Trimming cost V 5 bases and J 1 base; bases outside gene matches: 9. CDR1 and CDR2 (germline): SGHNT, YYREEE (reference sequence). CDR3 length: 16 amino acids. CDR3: CASSSPGLPSYNEQFF. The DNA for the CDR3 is TGTGCCAGCAGTTCTCCGGGACTACCATCCTACAATGAGCAGTTCTTC. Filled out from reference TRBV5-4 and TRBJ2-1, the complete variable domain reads ETGVTQSPTHLIKTRGQQVTLRCSSQSGHNTVSWYQQALGQGPQFIFQYYREEENGRGNFPPRFSGLQFPNYSSELNVNALELDDSALYLCASSSPGLPSYNEQFFGPGTRLTVL.